This TCR beta chain was observed in a study of T cell changes during pregnancy in multiple sclerosis. The germline gives CDR1 SGHDT, CDR2 YYEEEE. The length of the CDR3 is 11 residues. Trimming took off 1 base at V and 8 bases at J, with 6 bases between the two ends. Measured with immunoSEQ multiplex PCR; TCRdb has only the in-frame clones, and not every one. The data hold about 51,000 clones, with 85% to 95% observed a single time. The chain has TRBV5-6 and TRBJ1-1; tentative D call: TRBD1 (5 bases). Sequencing was performed on CD4+ T cells from peripheral blood mononuclear cells, taken in the second trimester of pregnancy. This receptor was identified in a female donor with multiple sclerosis, enrolled in a pregnancy study. The CDR3 DNA sequence: TGTGCCAGCAGCTTGAGGGGAGAAGCTTTCTTT. Its protein product is CASSLRGEAFF.